This T cell receptor (beta chain) was sequenced in a study of CD8 T cells in ankylosing spondylitis. Library preparation for TCR beta used quantitative 5'-RACE with molecular barcodes. Using its own MiXCR run on the 5' RACE reads, TCRdb lists one record per CDR3 protein. The table shows about 90,000 distinct CDR3 sequences, with roughly 9% occurring only once. Notes on the study in general: Disease-linked clones were CD8+ and relatively rare in peripheral blood. Significantly higher representation of disease-linked clones was reported for matched ankylosing spondylitis synovial fluid. A subset of motif variants has previously been described in the synovial fluid and blood of reactive arthritis. Ankylosing spondylitis blood appeared to be characterized by a TCR beta motif of several highly homologous variants.

Trimming removed 5 bases from V and 4 bases from J; junction bases left unmatched: 15. CDR1 is SGHAT, CDR2 FQDESV, per germline (reference sequence). This CDR3 is 19 amino acids long. In this sample, this clonotype turned up a few times. Its specificity is unknown. The chain is built from TRBV11-1 and TRBJ2-3, with TRBD2 identical over 13 bases. The receptor comes from a male donor with ankylosing spondylitis. The sample was blood, either unsorted or a sorted T cell fraction (not recorded which). The CDR3, as DNA: TGTGCCAGCAGCGAGTGGACTAGCGGGAGTAGTTTGGGCGCAGATACGCAGTATTTT. It codes for CASSEWTSGSSLGADTQYF.